The 16 T cell receptor beta chains below all came from one sample that was sequenced in a study of T cells expressing NK-cell markers. TCRdb reanalyzed the 5' RACE reads and collapses them to one entry per CDR3 protein, without DNA. Its listing shows about 160,000 distinct CDR3 sequences. The sequenced sample was blood T cells: a sorted CD56 or NKG2C T cell subset, CD4+ or CD8+ T cells, or bulk PBMC T cells (not recorded which). Receptor source: a man aged 18-69 years in good health.

This chain's CDR3 is CASSPGRTSSGYTF. V is TRBV2 and J is TRBJ1-2; TCRdb calls TRBD1, which cannot be checked without DNA. This CDR3 comprises 14 residues. Per the germline V gene, CDR1 is SNHLY and CDR2 is FYNNEI.

V usage is TRBV7-9 and J usage is TRBJ2-4; TCRdb picks TRBD2, but there is no DNA to check that call. CDR3 length equals 16 residues. Germline V gene lookup returns CDR1 SEHNR and CDR2 FQNEAQ (reference sequence). The CDR3 protein is CASSLVQTSVRNIQYF.

The rearrangement uses TRBV2 and TRBJ2-2; TCRdb picks TRBD2, but there is no DNA to check that call. The germline CDR1 and CDR2 sequences are SNHLY and FYNNEI. CDR3 length equals 18 residues. The CDR3: CASSEETSGGMNTGELFF.

V usage is TRBV5-1 and J usage is TRBJ2-1; TCRdb's assignment of TRBD2 cannot be checked, as there is no DNA. From germline, CDR1 is SGHRS and CDR2 YFSETQ. The CDR3 has 21 amino acids. CDR3 loop: CASSSPGTSGGAVSSYNEQFF.

V usage is TRBV2 and J usage is TRBJ2-1; TCRdb indicates TRBD2, and absent DNA this call remains unverified. From germline, CDR1 is SNHLY and CDR2 FYNNEI. This CDR3 region has 16 residues. Here the CDR3 reads CASSESGTSPYNEQFF.

The chain uses TRBV6-2 or TRBV6-3 and TRBJ2-7. The CDR3 totals 14 residues. Germline lookup yields CDR1 MNHEY and CDR2 SVGEGT. The CDR3 protein is CASSLGRKPYEQYF.

The J gene is TRBJ2-1, the V gene TRBV27. Germline CDR1 reads MNHEY; CDR2 reads SMNVEV (reference sequence). The CDR3 runs to 14 residues. Here the CDR3 reads CASSLDSGYNEQFF.

The V gene is TRBV12-3 or TRBV12-4, the J gene TRBJ2-1; there is no DNA to check the TCRdb D call of TRBD1. CDR3 length equals 18 residues. CDR3: CASSSEPSRDRAYNEQFF.

The chain is built from TRBV4-2 and TRBJ2-3; TCRdb designates TRBD1, a call that cannot be tested without DNA. Germline CDR1 and CDR2: LGHNA and YNFKEQ. The CDR3 is made up of 16 amino acids. CDR3 loop: CASSPTGTGSTDTQYF.

The J gene is TRBJ2-3, the V gene TRBV2. Germline V gives CDR1 SNHLY, CDR2 FYNNEI. The CDR3 is made up of 16 amino acids. The chain's CDR3 is CASSDRRYTSTDTQYF.

The J gene is TRBJ2-7, the V gene TRBV7-8; no DNA is available, so the TRBD1 call from TCRdb remains unchecked. The CDR3 has 15 residues. CDR1 is SGHVS, CDR2 FQNEAQ, per germline. The CDR3 is CASRLRTGGSDEQYF.

The chain has TRBV6-5 and TRBJ1-1. The CDR3 totals 11 residues. The germline gives CDR1 MNHEY, CDR2 SVGAGI. The CDR3 sequence: CASTAGAEAFF.

The V and J genes are TRBV9 and TRBJ2-1; no DNA is available, so the TRBD1 call from TCRdb remains unchecked. Germline assignment: CDR1 SGDLS and CDR2 YYNGEE. The CDR3 contains 20 residues. The CDR3 sequence: CASSVGLRETGGDSYNEQFF.

The chain joins TRBV4-1 to TRBJ2-7. The germline CDR1 and CDR2 sequences are MGHRA and YSYEKL. This CDR3 has 14 residues. CDR3: CASSHTLDVREQYF.

The V and J genes are TRBV3-1 and TRBJ1-4; lacking DNA, the TRBD1 call made by TCRdb goes unchecked. Germline loops: CDR1 LGHDT, CDR2 YNNKEL (reference sequence). The CDR3 is 16 residues long. CDR3 residues: CASSQEVSRFNEKLFF.

The CDR3 loop reads CASSVGSLGNTEAFF. This chain links TRBV9 with TRBJ1-1; with no DNA, the TCRdb D assignment of TRBD1 cannot be verified. CDR1 and CDR2 (germline): SGDLS, YYNGEE. The CDR3 has 15 residues.